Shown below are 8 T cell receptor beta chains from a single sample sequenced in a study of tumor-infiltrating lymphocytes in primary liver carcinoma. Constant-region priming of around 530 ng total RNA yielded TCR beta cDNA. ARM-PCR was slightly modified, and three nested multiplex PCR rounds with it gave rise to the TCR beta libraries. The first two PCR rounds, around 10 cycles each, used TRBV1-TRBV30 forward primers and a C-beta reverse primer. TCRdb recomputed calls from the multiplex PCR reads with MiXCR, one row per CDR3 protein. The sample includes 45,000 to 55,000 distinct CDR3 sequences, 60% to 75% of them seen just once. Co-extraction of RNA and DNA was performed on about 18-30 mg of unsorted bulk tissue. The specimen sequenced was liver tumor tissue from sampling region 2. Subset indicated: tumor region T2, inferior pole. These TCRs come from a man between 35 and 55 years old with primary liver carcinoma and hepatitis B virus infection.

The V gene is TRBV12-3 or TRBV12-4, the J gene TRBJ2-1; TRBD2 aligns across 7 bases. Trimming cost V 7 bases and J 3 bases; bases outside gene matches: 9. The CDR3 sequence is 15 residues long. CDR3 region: CASIRVRGDYNEQFF. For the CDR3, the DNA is TGTGCCAGCATTCGTGTCCGGGGGGACTACAATGAGCAGTTCTTC.

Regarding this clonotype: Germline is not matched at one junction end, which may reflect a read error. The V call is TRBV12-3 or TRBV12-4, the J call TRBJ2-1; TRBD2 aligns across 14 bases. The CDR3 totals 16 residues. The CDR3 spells CGSSPFGLAGGNEQFF. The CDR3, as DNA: TGTGGCAGCAGTCCCTTCGGACTAGCGGGGGGCAATGAGCAGTTCTTC.

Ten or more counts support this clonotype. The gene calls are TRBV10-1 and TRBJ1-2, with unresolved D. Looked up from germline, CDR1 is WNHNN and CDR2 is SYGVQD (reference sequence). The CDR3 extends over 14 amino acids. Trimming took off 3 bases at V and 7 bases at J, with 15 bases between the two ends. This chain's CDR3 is CASSDSWRKTGYTF. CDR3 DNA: TGCGCCAGCAGTGATAGCTGGAGGAAAACTGGCTACACCTTC.

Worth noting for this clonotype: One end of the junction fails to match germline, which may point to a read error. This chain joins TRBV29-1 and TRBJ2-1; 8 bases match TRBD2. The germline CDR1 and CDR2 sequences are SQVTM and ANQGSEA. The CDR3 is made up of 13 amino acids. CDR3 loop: CSVEELADNKQFF. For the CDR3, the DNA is TGCAGCGTTGAGGAACTAGCGGACAATAAGCAGTTCTTC.

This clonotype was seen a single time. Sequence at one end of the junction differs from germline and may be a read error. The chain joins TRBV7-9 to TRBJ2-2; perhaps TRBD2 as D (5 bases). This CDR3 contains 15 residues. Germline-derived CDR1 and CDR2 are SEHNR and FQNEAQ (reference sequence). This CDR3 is CANSLGWATTGELFF. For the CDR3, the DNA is TGTGCCAACAGCTTGGGCTGGGCTACTACCGGGGAACTGTTTTTT. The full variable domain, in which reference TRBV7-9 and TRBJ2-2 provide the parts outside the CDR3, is DTGVSQNPRHKITKRGQNVTFRCDPISEHNRLYWYRQTLGQGPEFLTYFQNEAQLEKSRLLSDRFSAERPKGSFSTLEIQRTEQGDSAMYLCANSLGWATTGELFFGEGSRLTVL.

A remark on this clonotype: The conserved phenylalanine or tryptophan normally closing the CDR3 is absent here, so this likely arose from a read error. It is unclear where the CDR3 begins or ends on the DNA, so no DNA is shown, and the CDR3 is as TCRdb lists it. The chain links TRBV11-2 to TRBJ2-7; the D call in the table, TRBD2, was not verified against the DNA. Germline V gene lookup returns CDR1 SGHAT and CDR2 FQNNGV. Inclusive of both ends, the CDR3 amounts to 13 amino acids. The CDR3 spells CDSSLSELASHYS.

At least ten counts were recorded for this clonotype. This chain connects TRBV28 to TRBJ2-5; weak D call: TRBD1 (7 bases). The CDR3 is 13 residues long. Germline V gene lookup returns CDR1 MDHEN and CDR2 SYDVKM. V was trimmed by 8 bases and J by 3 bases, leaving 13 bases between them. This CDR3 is CASFRGTEETQYF. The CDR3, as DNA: TGTGCCAGCTTTCGGGGGACAGAAGAGACCCAGTACTTC.

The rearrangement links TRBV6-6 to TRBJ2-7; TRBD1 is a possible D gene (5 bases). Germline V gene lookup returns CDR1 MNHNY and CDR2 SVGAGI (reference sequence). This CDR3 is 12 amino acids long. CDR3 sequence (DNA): TGTACCGACAGTTACCCCACTGACGAGCAGTACTTC. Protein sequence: CTDSYPTDEQYF.